A single sample is the source of the 25 T cell receptor beta chains below, sequenced in a study of tumor-infiltrating lymphocytes in primary liver carcinoma. Total RNA (approximately 450 ng) served as template for TCR beta cDNA synthesis primed by a constant-region primer. What produced the TCR beta libraries was three nested multiplex PCR rounds using slightly modified ARM-PCR. The two initial PCR rounds, around 10 cycles each, used TRBV1-TRBV30 forward and C-beta reverse primers. TCRdb independently ran MiXCR on the multiplex PCR reads; one entry per CDR3 protein. In the table there are some 190,000 distinct CDR3 sequences, about 60% of which are singletons. Unsorted whole blood supplied the RNA, and germline DNA was extracted too. Sequencing was done on a sample of peripheral blood. These receptors were taken from a middle-aged man with primary liver carcinoma and hepatitis B virus infection.

The chain links TRBV5-4 to TRBJ2-2, with D possibly TRBD2 on 6 matching bases. Germline-derived CDR1 and CDR2 are SGHNT and YYREEE (reference sequence). V was clipped by 0 bases and J by 3 bases, with 12 bases between them. CDR3 length: 16 residues. CDR3 nucleotide sequence: TGTGCCAGCAGCTTGGGGAAGCGGGTGGACACCGGGGAGCTGTTTTTT. As protein: CASSLGKRVDTGELFF.

The CDR3: CASSQGPEAFF. The CDR3 DNA follows: TGCGCCAGCAGCCAAGGTCCTGAAGCTTTCTTT. The gene calls are TRBV4-1 and TRBJ1-1; no firm D call. Germline CDR1 is MGHRA and CDR2 is YSYEKL. Trimming left V 1 base short and J 6 bases short, with 3 bases between. The CDR3 covers 11 residues.

This chain uses TRBV28 with TRBJ2-1, with a tentative D call TRBD2 (5 bases). CDR1 and CDR2 (germline): MDHEN, SYDVKM. V was clipped by 2 bases and J by 1 base, with 9 bases between them. This CDR3 has 15 residues. The CDR3 coding sequence is TGTGCCAGCAGTTTAGAGGGCACGTCCTACAATGAGCAGTTCTTC. This gives the protein CASSLEGTSYNEQFF.

A single count supports this clonotype. Since the CDR3 does not end with the conserved phenylalanine or tryptophan, this likely comes from a read error. V is TRBV11-2 and J is TRBJ2-7; 11 nucleotides agree with TRBD1. V lost 4 bases, J lost 0 bases, and 11 bases stayed unmatched. From germline, CDR1 is SGHAT and CDR2 FQNNGV. This CDR3 contains 18 residues. CDR3 nucleotide sequence: TGTGCCAGCAGCTCCGGACAGGGGGCAGCGGAAGGCTCCTACGAGCAGTACCTC. Translating it yields CASSSGQGAAEGSYEQYL.

Points on this clonotype: A much larger clone sits a single nucleotide away, making a read error possible. V is TRBV6-5 and J is TRBJ2-1, with D unclear. Trimming pared 7 bases from V and 8 bases from J, leaving 9 bases between. Per the germline V gene, CDR1 is MNHEY and CDR2 is SVGAGI. This CDR3 region has 11 residues. CDR3 in DNA: TGTGCCAGCACGGGTTTAGATGAGCAGTTCTTC. Its translation is CASTGLDEQFF.

This clonotype appeared a few times. The chain carries TRBV30 and TRBJ1-2; maybe TRBD1 (5 bases). Trimming left V 0 bases short and J 0 bases short, with 11 bases between. Germline V gene lookup returns CDR1 GTSNPN and CDR2 SVGIG (reference sequence). The CDR3 length is 15 residues. The CDR3 DNA sequence: TGTGCCTGGAGTGTTATAGGGGCAGCTAACTATGGCTACACCTTC. This encodes CAWSVIGAANYGYTF.

This clonotype was counted once. A much larger clonotype is one base distant, so this may be a read error. The chain couples TRBV12-3 or TRBV12-4 to TRBJ2-3, with TRBD1 matching over 9 bases. CDR3 length equals 15 residues. The CDR3 sequence: CDSSLGWTGEDTQYF. The CDR3 nucleotides are TGTGACAGCAGTTTAGGTTGGACAGGGGAAGATACGCAGTATTTT.

Only a few counts were recorded for this clonotype. J is TRBJ1-4 and V is TRBV4-2; D remains unclear. The germline gives CDR1 LGHNA, CDR2 YNFKEQ. The CDR3 runs to 17 residues. The V and J ends lost 0 bases and 0 bases respectively, with 11 bases between them. The DNA of the CDR3 is TGTGCCAGCAGCCAAGATTGGAGGAGTGCAACTAATGAAAAACTGTTTTTT. This encodes CASSQDWRSATNEKLFF.

The chain carries TRBV12-3 or TRBV12-4 and TRBJ1-5, with 9 bases matching TRBD1. This CDR3 contains 18 residues. After removal of 6 bases from V and 6 bases from J, the junction contained 18 bases not matched to a gene. CDR3 sequence: CASSQLSLSGTGSQPQHF. CDR3 coding DNA: TGTGCCAGCAGCCAACTAAGCCTCTCCGGGACAGGGAGTCAGCCCCAGCATTTT.

Comment on this clonotype: Since no conserved phenylalanine or tryptophan closes the CDR3, a read error is the likely cause. The rearrangement links TRBV6-1 to TRBJ2-2; TRBD1 matches 7 bases. The CDR3 runs to 17 residues. V shed 6 bases and J 0 bases; nucleotides not matched to a gene: 10. The germline CDR1 and CDR2 sequences are MNHNS and SASEGT. The CDR3 sequence is CASSDRDNDPNTGELFL. In DNA, the CDR3 is TGTGCCAGCAGCGACAGGGATAACGACCCGAACACCGGGGAGCTGTTTCTT.

Details on this clonotype: A much larger clone lies one base from this, so it may be a read error. Here the CDR3 omits its conserved ending phenylalanine or tryptophan, so a read error is the likely source. The chain has TRBV28 and TRBJ2-7, with TRBD1 as a possible D gene (6 bases). Germline V gives CDR1 MDHEN, CDR2 SYDVKM. This CDR3 is 14 amino acids long. The V and J ends lost 6 bases and 1 base respectively, with 13 bases between them. CDR3 bases: TGTGCCAGCAGCCCGACAGGTTTGTCCTACGAGCAGTACTCC. Amino acid sequence: CASSPTGLSYEQYS.

The V and J genes are TRBV28 and TRBJ1-5, with D tentatively TRBD1 (6 bases). CDR3 length: 14 amino acids. Germline CDR1 MDHEN, CDR2 SYDVKM. Trimming left V 3 bases short and J 7 bases short, with 13 bases between. The CDR3 nucleotides read TGTGCCAGCAGTTTTCAGGGGAGTGGGCAGCCCCAGCATTTT. Translation gives CASSFQGSGQPQHF.

This chain joins TRBV28 and TRBJ2-7; D may be TRBD1 or TRBD2 (5 bases each). This CDR3 is built from 15 residues. Per germline, CDR1 MDHEN and CDR2 SYDVKM. Trimming removed 6 bases from V and 3 bases from J, with 18 bases in between. The CDR3 loop reads CASRYRDVAYYEQYF. CDR3 nucleotides: TGTGCCAGCAGATACCGGGACGTAGCATACTACGAGCAGTACTTC.

The genes are TRBV29-1 and TRBJ2-3, with TRBD2 as a possible D gene (6 bases). The V gene's germline CDR1 is SQVTM and CDR2 ANQGSEA. The CDR3 runs to 12 residues. V was shortened by 7 bases and J by 5 bases, with 13 bases between the two germline ends. The chain's CDR3 is CSATTAGDTQYF. The CDR3 bases are TGCAGCGCGACGACAGCGGGAGATACGCAGTATTTT.

In the case of this clonotype: One end of the junction does not line up with germline, which may come from a read error. The chain is built from TRBV11-2 and TRBJ2-7; maybe TRBD2 (6 bases). CDR1 SGHAT and CDR2 FQNNGV come from the germline V gene. This CDR3 has 15 amino acids. DNA of the CDR3: TGTGCCAGTAGCTTAGCGGCGACAACATCCTACGAGCAGTACTTC. Its translation: CASSLAATTSYEQYF. Complete variable domain (other parts from reference TRBV11-2 and TRBJ2-7): EAGVAQSPRYKIIEKRQSVAFWCNPISGHATLYWYQQILGQGPKLLIQFQNNGVVDDSQLPKDRFSAERLKGVDSTLKIQPAKLEDSAVYLCASSLAATTSYEQYFGPGTRLTVT.

The chain recombines TRBV6-1 with TRBJ1-1; 7 bases match TRBD1. Germline V gene data show CDR1 as MNHNS and CDR2 as SASEGT. This CDR3 region has 14 residues. With V trimmed by 4 bases and J by 1 base, 3 bases remained unmatched. The CDR3 loop reads CASSVDRWNTEAFF. The CDR3 DNA is TGTGCCAGCAGTGTGGACAGGTGGAACACTGAAGCTTTCTTT.

A remark on this clonotype: Because the CDR3 is missing its conserved closing phenylalanine or tryptophan, this is likely a read error. This sequence joins TRBV11-2 and TRBJ2-5, with D unresolved. CDR1 SGHAT and CDR2 FQNNGV come from the germline V gene. This CDR3 has 12 amino acids. The V end was cut by 5 bases, the J end by 5 bases, with 9 bases between. CDR3 DNA sequence: TGTGCCAGCAGCGGTAGAGGTGAGACCCAGTACTAC. Its translation is CASSGRGETQYY.

The CDR3 sequence is CASSSELLVHEQFF. As DNA, the CDR3 is TGTGCCAGCAGCTCCGAGTTACTAGTGCATGAGCAGTTCTTC. The chain is built from TRBV11-1 and TRBJ2-1, with D perhaps TRBD2 (5 bases). Trimming removed 4 bases at V and 8 bases at J, with 15 bases between. Germline loops: CDR1 SGHAT, CDR2 FQDESV (reference sequence). The CDR3 length is 14 residues.

To note about this clonotype: A single base separates this from a much larger clone, so it may be a read error. The chain links TRBV11-2 to TRBJ1-3; D gene ambiguous. Per the germline V gene, CDR1 is SGHAT and CDR2 is FQNNGV. This CDR3 has 15 amino acids. The CDR3 DNA reads as TGTGCCAACAGCTTAAATAGCGCATCTGGAAACGCCATATATTTT. This gives the protein CANSLNSASGNAIYF.

This clonotype was seen more than once but under ten times. This chain connects TRBV4-2 to TRBJ2-1, with 8 bases lining up with TRBD1. The germline V gene encodes CDR1 LGHNA and CDR2 YNFKEQ. The length of the CDR3 is 13 residues. V trimming: 4 bases; J trimming: 8 bases; junction bases outside the gene matches: 4. CDR3 nucleotide sequence: TGTGCCAGCAGCCTATCGACAGGGGATGAGCAGTTCTTC. Residues: CASSLSTGDEQFF.

On this clonotype itself: The junction departs from germline at one end; a sequencing error may be responsible. J is TRBJ2-3 and V is TRBV12-3 or TRBV12-4; possibly TRBD1 for D (5 bases). This CDR3 is built from 14 residues. CDR3 coding DNA: TGTGCCAGCAGTTTAGCGCAGGGTGGAGATACGCACTATTTT. This codes for CASSLAQGGDTHYF.

A remark on this clonotype: This clone may be a read error of a much larger clone one base away. The DNA of the CDR3 is TGTGCTAGTGGTTTGGTAACCGGTGAGCAGTTCTTC. It specifies CASGLVTGEQFF. The chain combines TRBV12-5 with TRBJ2-1; D remains unclear. CDR3 size: 12 residues. Looked up from germline, CDR1 is LGHNT and CDR2 is FRNRAP. Between the trimmed V and J ends, which lost 0 bases and 9 bases, there was a span of 6 bases.

This clonotype was picked up many times. The J gene is TRBJ1-1, the V gene TRBV11-2; 9 bases fit TRBD1. The CDR3 totals 16 residues. From germline, CDR1 is SGHAT and CDR2 FQNNGV. V shed 5 bases, J shed 5 bases, and the junction held 12 bases outside the gene matches. The CDR3 DNA follows: TGTGCCAGCAGCCAGGACAGGGGTTGGAACGTTACTGAAGCTTTCTTT. The encoded protein is CASSQDRGWNVTEAFF. The variable domain in full, with the rest retrieved from reference TRBV11-2 and TRBJ1-1, is EAGVAQSPRYKIIEKRQSVAFWCNPISGHATLYWYQQILGQGPKLLIQFQNNGVVDDSQLPKDRFSAERLKGVDSTLKIQPAKLEDSAVYLCASSQDRGWNVTEAFFGQGTRLTVV.

As concerns this clonotype: A single base separates this from a much larger clone, so it may be a read error. This chain links TRBV11-1 with TRBJ2-3; no definite D call. Germline V gives CDR1 SGHAT, CDR2 FQDESV (reference sequence). The CDR3 contains 15 residues. For the CDR3, the DNA is TGTACCAGCAGGCCCGAGGAAGCGTATTCAGATACGCAGTATTTT. Encoded protein: CTSRPEEAYSDTQYF.

J is TRBJ2-1 and V is TRBV11-1; TRBD2 agrees at 8 bases. This CDR3 is built from 15 residues. Trimming at V came to 4 bases and at J to 9 bases, leaving 11 bases not matched to a gene. Per germline, CDR1 SGHAT and CDR2 FQDESV (reference sequence). CDR3 sequence (DNA): TGTGCCAGCAGCTCCGATCTGAGAAGCGGGAGTGAGCAGTTCTTC. Its protein product is CASSSDLRSGSEQFF.